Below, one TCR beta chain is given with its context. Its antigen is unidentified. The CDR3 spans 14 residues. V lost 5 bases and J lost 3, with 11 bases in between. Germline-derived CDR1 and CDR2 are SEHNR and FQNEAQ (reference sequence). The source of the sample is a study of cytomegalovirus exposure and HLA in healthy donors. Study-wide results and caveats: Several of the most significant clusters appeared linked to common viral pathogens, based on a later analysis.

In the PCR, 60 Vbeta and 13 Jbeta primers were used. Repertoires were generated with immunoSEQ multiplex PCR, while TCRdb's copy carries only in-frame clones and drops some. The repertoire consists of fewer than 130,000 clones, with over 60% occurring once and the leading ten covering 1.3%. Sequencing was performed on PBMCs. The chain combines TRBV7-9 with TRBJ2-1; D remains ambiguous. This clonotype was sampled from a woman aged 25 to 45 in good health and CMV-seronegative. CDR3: CASSPGSDYNEQFF. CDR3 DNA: TGTGCCAGCAGCCCCGGGTCAGACTACAATGAGCAGTTCTTC.